This entry is about one T cell receptor beta chain. Its specificity is unknown. Produced via immunoSEQ multiplex PCR; TCRdb's table is partial and in-frame only. The table lists some 740,000 clones, about 92% of them singletons. These data originate in a study of shared clonotypes between healthy human individuals. Study-level background: CD4 naive and CD4 memory each took three plates per donor, while CD8 naive took two and CD8 memory one.

The study's findings and limits: Clonotype sharing across a few donors was observed for roughly 5% of naive CD4 clonotypes. Some clonotypes were shared by all four sorted-subset donors, while others were not shared. The non-shared ones had lower generation probabilities than the shared ones. Richness estimates generally favored naive over memory subsets.

The naive CD8 fraction comprised CD45RO-negative cells positively selected for CCR7 and excluded terminally differentiated effector memory CD45RA+ cells. Trimming cost V 6 bases and J 3 bases; bases outside gene matches: 4. Germline V CDR1 and CDR2: LNHDA, SQIVND (reference sequence). The CDR3 totals 14 residues. Material for sequencing was naive CD8+ T cells sorted from blood. The TCR was taken from a man aged 30 to 45 in good health. The chain links TRBV19 to TRBJ1-5; 8 bases agree with TRBD1. As DNA, the CDR3 is TGTGCCAGTAGCACGACAGGGGACAATCAGCCCCAGCATTTT. It codes for CASSTTGDNQPQHF.